Below are 13 T cell receptor beta chains sequenced from a single sample in a study of PD-L1 blockade in urothelial cancer. The time point denotes: pretreatment peripheral blood. Profiling relied on immunoSEQ multiplex PCR, and the TCRdb table lists in-frame clones only, not all of them. Here the sample spans roughly 130,000 clones, around 85% being singletons. The source material was PBMCs, sampled around atezolizumab (anti-PD-L1) treatment. The receptors were sampled from a man in his forties or fifties with urothelial cancer.

This clone was observed once. This chain uses TRBV11-1 with TRBJ2-7; TRBD2 matches at 7 bases. Trimming cost V 4 bases and J 3 bases; bases outside gene matches: 6. This CDR3 contains 14 residues. Germline CDR1 is SGHAT and CDR2 is FQDESV (reference sequence). CDR3 region: CASSSRLAVYEQYF. In DNA form, the CDR3 reads TGTGCCAGCAGCTCAAGACTAGCTGTCTACGAGCAGTACTTC.

The rearrangement uses TRBV19 and TRBJ1-5; D unresolved. The CDR3 contains 14 residues. Trimming left V 7 bases short and J 0 bases short, with 10 bases between. Germline V lookup: CDR1 LNHDA, CDR2 SQIVND (reference sequence). CDR3 amino acids: CASTPRVSNQPQHF. CDR3 nucleotides: TGTGCCAGTACTCCGAGGGTTAGCAATCAGCCCCAGCATTTT.

This chain connects TRBV10-3 to TRBJ1-5; D not resolved. The CDR3 contains 14 residues. Germline CDR1 is ENHRY and CDR2 is SYGVKD. Trimming stripped 2 bases from V and 10 bases from J, with 15 bases between. The CDR3 DNA follows: TGTGCCATCAGTGAGGGAGGAGGCTTACAACCCCAGCATTTT. It is translated as CAISEGGGLQPQHF.

The chain links TRBV15 to TRBJ2-6; no firm D call. Germline CDR1 reads LNHNV; CDR2 reads YYDKDF (reference sequence). Trimming removed 3 bases at V and 0 bases at J, with 6 bases between. This CDR3 is 15 amino acids long. The CDR3 spells CATSRSLSGANVLTF. CDR3 in DNA: TGTGCCACCAGCAGGTCCCTCTCTGGGGCCAACGTCCTGACTTTC.

V gene TRBV6-1 combines with J gene TRBJ1-2, with D maybe TRBD1 (6 bases). Germline assignment: CDR1 MNHNS and CDR2 SASEGT. Between the trimmed V and J ends, which lost 3 bases and 4 bases, there was a span of 12 bases. CDR3 length equals 14 residues. The CDR3 loop is CASSEGAWAYGYTF. For the CDR3, the DNA is TGTGCCAGCAGTGAGGGGGCGTGGGCCTATGGCTACACCTTC.

This clone was detected once. The chain has TRBV14 and TRBJ2-3; 8 bases agree with TRBD2. Germline V lookup: CDR1 SGHDN, CDR2 FVKESK. V dropped 1 base and J dropped 0; count of bases not matched to a gene: 6. This CDR3 contains 17 residues. CDR3 residues: CASSQGSTSGSTDTQYF. For the CDR3, the DNA is TGTGCCAGCAGCCAAGGTTCCACTAGCGGTAGCACAGATACGCAGTATTTT.

This chain links TRBV7-3 with TRBJ2-1, with 7 bases that match TRBD2. Trimming took 4 bases from V and 2 from J; bases not matched to a gene: 8. This CDR3 contains 16 residues. Germline CDR1 and CDR2: SGHTA and FQGTGA. The CDR3 bases are TGTGCCAGCAGCTCCTGGGGCGGGAGCGCCTACAATGAGCAGTTCTTC. Translation: CASSSWGGSAYNEQFF.

The genes are TRBV28 and TRBJ2-7, with 12 nucleotides matching TRBD2. The germline CDR1 and CDR2 sequences are MDHEN and SYDVKM. The CDR3 loop spans 11 amino acids. V gave up 11 bases and J gave up 4 bases; unmatched junction bases: 0. The CDR3 DNA follows: TGTGCCGGGACTAGCGGGTACGAGCAGTACTTC. Its translation is CAGTSGYEQYF.

The chain has TRBV7-3 and TRBJ2-5, with D uncertain. V was trimmed by 5 bases and J by 4 bases, leaving 11 bases between them. The CDR3 sequence is 13 residues long. Germline V gene sequence: CDR1 SGHTA, CDR2 FQGTGA. The CDR3: CASSPVGGETQYF. DNA of the CDR3: TGTGCCAGCAGCCCAGTCGGCGGAGAGACCCAGTACTTC.

This clone was seen once. The CDR3 DNA is TGTGCCTGGGGGTTGTTTCGGAGCAGCTCCGGGAATGGGGCCAACGTCCTGACTTTC. It translates to CAWGLFRSSSGNGANVLTF. The chain joins TRBV30 to TRBJ2-6; possible D gene TRBD2, 5 bases. V was pared by 5 bases and J by 3 bases, with 26 bases between. This CDR3 has 19 amino acids. The germline CDR1 and CDR2 sequences are GTSNPN and SVGIG (reference sequence).

This clone showed up many times. The rearrangement links TRBV4-1 to TRBJ2-1; D perhaps matches TRBD2 (6 bases). The germline V gene encodes CDR1 MGHRA and CDR2 YSYEKL. There are 16 residues in the CDR3. V was shortened by 3 bases and J by 10 bases, with 22 bases between the two germline ends. CDR3 sequence (DNA): TGCGCCAGCAGCCACCTCGGGAGATCTGTTTCTAGGGAGCAGTTCTTC. Encoded protein: CASSHLGRSVSREQFF.

The chain joins TRBV30 to TRBJ2-7, with a weak D call TRBD2 (6 bases). Germline loops: CDR1 GTSNPN, CDR2 SVGIG (reference sequence). This CDR3 region has 14 residues. The V end lost 5 bases, the J end lost 0 bases, and 14 bases lay between the germline ends. The CDR3 region has the DNA TGTGCCTGGCCATTAGCGGCCCCCTCCTACGAGCAGTACTTC. Protein sequence: CAWPLAAPSYEQYF. Supplemented by reference TRBV30 and TRBJ2-7, the full variable domain reads SQTIHQWPATLVQPVGSPLSLECTVEGTSNPNLYWYRQAAGRGLQLLFYSVGIGQISSEVPQNLSASRPQDRQFILSSKKLLLSDSGFYLCAWPLAAPSYEQYFGPGTRLTVT.

This chain joins TRBV10-3 and TRBJ1-5; D is undetermined. Germline V gene lookup returns CDR1 ENHRY and CDR2 SYGVKD. The ends were cut back, 6 bases at V and 1 base at J, with 10 bases in the middle. This CDR3 has 14 amino acids. The CDR3 DNA reads as TGTGCCATCAGCGTTACAGACAGCAATCAGCCCCAGCATTTT. It codes for CAISVTDSNQPQHF.